These 10 T cell receptor beta chains originate from one sample sequenced in a study of regulatory T cells in long-lasting Graves disease. Time point reported: newly diagnosed GD, antithyroid drugs for less than 3 months. With RNA extracted from PBMCs as input, the TCR library was made. Libraries of TCR beta came from iRepertoire HTBI primers plus Arm-PCR of CDR3 regions. TCRdb called the multiplex PCR reads again in MiXCR, with one record for every CDR3 protein. This sample has over 350,000 distinct CDR3 sequences, with over 12% found just once. A further study also used this sample, focusing on T cells in Graves' hyperthyroidism and ophthalmopathy.

Source: peripheral blood mononuclear cells (PBMCs), taken at new diagnosis, from a patient treated with antithyroid drugs. Receptors were obtained from a woman in her 40s with Graves disease.

This clonotype was seen repeatedly, ten times or more. V and J are TRBV7-2 and TRBJ2-3; D is uncertain. Trimming took off 7 bases at V and 0 bases at J, with 20 bases between the two ends. This CDR3 has 17 residues. Germline V gene lookup returns CDR1 SGHTA and CDR2 FQGNSA. CDR3 sequence reads: CASIPQLWGSSTDTQYF. In DNA, the CDR3 is TGTGCCAGCATCCCTCAACTTTGGGGATCGAGCACAGATACGCAGTATTTT.

This chain connects TRBV7-9 to TRBJ1-4, with 7 bases fitting TRBD1. CDR3 length: 12 residues. The J segment lost 13 bases and the V segment lost 1 base, leaving 3 bases of the junction unmatched. Germline assignment: CDR1 SEHNR and CDR2 FQNEAQ (reference sequence). The CDR3 nucleotides are TGTGCCAGCAGCTTAGTGGCAGGGGGACTGTTTTTT. The encoded protein is CASSLVAGGLFF. Filled out from reference TRBV7-9 and TRBJ1-4, the complete variable domain reads DTGVSQNPRHKITKRGQNVTFRCDPISEHNRLYWYRQTLGQGPEFLTYFQNEAQLEKSRLLSDRFSAERPKGSFSTLEIQRTEQGDSAMYLCASSLVAGGLFFGSGTQLSVL.

This clonotype has a count of ten or more. This chain links TRBV12-5 with TRBJ2-1, with 7 bases identical to TRBD2. V was pared by 4 bases and J by 7 bases, with 7 bases of the junction left unmatched. CDR1 LGHNT and CDR2 FRNRAP come from the germline V gene. The CDR3 has 14 amino acids. In DNA form, the CDR3 reads TGTGCTAGTGGTTCGTGGCGGGAGAGGAATGAGCAGTTCTTC. As protein: CASGSWRERNEQFF.

This clonotype was recorded many times. One end of the junction is discordant with germline, which a read error may explain. V and J are TRBV5-1 and TRBJ2-1; perhaps TRBD2 as D (8 bases). CDR3 length equals 15 residues. Germline assignment: CDR1 SGHRS and CDR2 YFSETQ. DNA of the CDR3: TGCGCCAGCAGGTTGGGGACAGCGGGAGTTAATGAGCAGTTCTTC. Protein sequence: CASRLGTAGVNEQFF.

This clonotype was counted many times. The chain employs TRBV7-2 and TRBJ1-3; D gene uncertain. The CDR3 sequence is 15 residues long. The germline gives CDR1 SGHTA, CDR2 FQGNSA. The V end lost 1 base, the J end lost 2 bases, and 9 bases lay between the germline ends. The CDR3 DNA reads TGTGCCAGCAGCTTAGTTGTACAACCTGGAAACACCATATATTTT. This translates into CASSLVVQPGNTIYF.

The V and J genes are TRBV20-1 and TRBJ2-7, with 11 bases aligning to TRBD2. The junction had 6 bases not matched to a gene; V was cut back by 5 bases and J by 3 bases. Looked up from germline, CDR1 is DFQATT and CDR2 is SNEGSKA (reference sequence). This CDR3 spans 14 amino acids. In DNA form, the CDR3 reads TGCAGTGCTTTAGCGGGAGGGGCCCTCTACGAGCAGTACTTC. Amino acids: CSALAGGALYEQYF.

Details on this clonotype: Given a much more abundant clone one base away, this may be a read error. The chain couples TRBV3-1 to TRBJ2-3; no clear D. This CDR3 is 14 amino acids long. The germline V and J ends were trimmed by 4 bases and 6 bases, with 14 bases remaining between them. Looked up from germline, CDR1 is LGHDT and CDR2 is YNNKEL (reference sequence). The CDR3 region has the DNA TGTGCCAGCAGCCCTCGACTGGTACCTGATACGCAGTATTTT. Translation gives CASSPRLVPDTQYF.

This clonotype was seen only a few times. The rearrangement joins TRBV30 to TRBJ1-2; the D is unclear. Per germline, CDR1 GTSNPN and CDR2 SVGIG (reference sequence). Deletions cut 3 bases from V and 1 base from J, with 12 bases between. This CDR3 has 14 residues. The CDR3 sequence is CAWREAGRNYGYTF. CDR3 coding DNA: TGTGCCTGGAGAGAGGCAGGCCGTAACTATGGCTACACCTTC.

The CDR3 loop reads CASGTSGSVYEQYF. The CDR3 DNA is TGTGCCAGCGGAACTAGCGGGAGCGTGTACGAGCAGTACTTC. The chain has TRBV2 and TRBJ2-7; 11 bases map to TRBD2. The junction had 7 bases not matched to a gene; V was cut back by 8 bases and J by 4 bases. Germline V gene sequence: CDR1 SNHLY, CDR2 FYNNEI. The CDR3 sequence is 14 residues long.

This sequence joins TRBV28 and TRBJ2-7; TRBD2 aligns across 7 bases. This CDR3 region has 14 residues. J was trimmed by 0 bases and V by 5 bases; bases with no gene match: 4. The germline V gene has CDR1 MDHEN and CDR2 SYDVKM. The CDR3: CASSHRDYSYEQYF. The CDR3 bases are TGTGCCAGCAGTCACCGGGACTACTCCTACGAGCAGTACTTC.